This section outlines one T cell receptor (beta chain) sequence together with its context. The source of the sample is a study of T-cell memory formation after mild COVID-19. One entry per CDR3 protein results from TCRdb running MiXCR on the 5' RACE reads. This table has about 280,000 distinct CDR3 sequences, 7.5% to 9.5% appearing once. V was shortened by 2 bases and J by 7 bases, with 15 bases between the two germline ends. Germline V CDR1 and CDR2: MNHEY, SVGAGI. The CDR3 extends over 15 amino acids. Sample: PBMCs or a T cell subset sorted from them (not recorded which). The chain uses TRBV6-5 and TRBJ2-1; a weak D match, TRBD2 (7 bases). This TCR came from a man in his late teens or twenties who had mild COVID-19 (a few samples of this study predate the infection). Cell type and time point are not known. CDR3 protein: CASSYRGAGDNEQFF. The CDR3 DNA follows: TGTGCCAGCAGTTACAGGGGGGCGGGAGATAATGAGCAGTTCTTC.